Presented here are 15 T cell receptor beta chains from one specimen sequenced in a study of OX40 agonist ivuxolimab in advanced cancers. Sequencing used immunoSEQ multiplex PCR; TCRdb keeps in-frame clones, though not all of them. The sample shows 55,000 to 80,000 clones, about 89% of them seen only once. Sequences were derived from CD4+ or CD8+ T cells sorted from blood, sampled in a trial of the OX40 agonist ivuxolimab. All receptors come from an adult with an advanced solid tumor such as melanoma, head and neck, liver or kidney cancer.

The V and J genes are TRBV28 and TRBJ2-2; D not resolved. This CDR3 has 14 amino acids. CDR1 is MDHEN, CDR2 SYDVKM, per germline. V was clipped by 2 bases and J by 6 bases, with 10 bases between them. The CDR3 region is CASSLVFIAGELFF. The CDR3 nucleotides read TGTGCCAGCAGTTTAGTCTTCATCGCCGGGGAGCTGTTTTTT. The whole variable domain, filled in from reference TRBV28 and TRBJ2-2, reads DVKVTQSSRYLVKRTGEKVFLECVQDMDHENMFWYRQDPGLGLRLIYFSYDVKMKEKGDIPEGYSVSREKKERFSLILESASTNQTSMYLCASSLVFIAGELFFGEGSRLTVL.

The chain is built from TRBV13 and TRBJ2-5; a weak D match, TRBD2 (5 bases). Trimming stripped 4 bases from V and 2 bases from J, with 17 bases between. Per the germline V gene, CDR1 is PRHDT and CDR2 is FYEKMQ (reference sequence). This CDR3 is 16 amino acids long. In DNA, the CDR3 is TGTGCCAGCAGCTCATACCGACGGGGATCACAAGAGACCCAGTACTTC. Amino acid sequence: CASSSYRRGSQETQYF.

This sequence joins TRBV7-8 and TRBJ1-2, with 8 bases aligning to TRBD1. V lost 5 bases and J lost 6; bases outside the gene matches: 5. The CDR3 spans 13 residues. CDR1 is SGHVS and CDR2 is FQNEAQ in the germline V gene. CDR3 sequence (DNA): TGTGCCAGCAGCCCGACAGGGGATCATGGCTACACCTTC. It encodes CASSPTGDHGYTF.

This clone is a singleton in its sample. The gene calls are TRBV18 and TRBJ2-3, with a possible D match to TRBD2 (5 bases). CDR3 length: 15 residues. Trimming left V 3 bases short and J 0 bases short, with 10 bases between. CDR1 KGHSH and CDR2 LQKENI come from the germline V gene. The CDR3 DNA sequence: TGTGCCAGCTCACCCGGAGGATCTAGCACAGATACGCAGTATTTT. Protein sequence: CASSPGGSSTDTQYF.

In this sample, this clone turned up a few times. This chain joins TRBV28 and TRBJ2-7; 8 bases are a match to TRBD2. This CDR3 contains 13 residues. Trimming removed 7 bases from V and 6 bases from J; junction bases left unmatched: 8. Germline-derived CDR1 and CDR2 are MDHEN and SYDVKM. CDR3 sequence reads: CASTGTRSSEQYF. In nucleotides, the CDR3 is TGTGCCAGCACCGGGACTAGGTCATCCGAGCAGTACTTC.

V usage is TRBV28 and J usage is TRBJ2-2; TRBD2 matches at 7 bases. The V segment lost 3 bases and the J segment 2 bases; nucleotides outside the gene matches: 3. The CDR3 contains 15 residues. The germline V gene has CDR1 MDHEN and CDR2 SYDVKM. The CDR3 nucleotides read TGTGCCAGCAGTTTGCTAGCGGCTAACACCGGGGAGCTGTTTTTT. This translates into CASSLLAANTGELFF.

On this clone itself: Compared with germline, one end of the junction differs, possibly owing to a read error. This chain joins TRBV7-7 and TRBJ2-1; the match to TRBD2 covers 10 bases. In germline, CDR1 is SSHAT, CDR2 FNYEAQ (reference sequence). The CDR3 runs 15 residues. The CDR3 DNA sequence: TGTGCTAGCAGCTTAGGTTCTAGCGGGAGCAATGAGCAGTTCTTC. This gives the protein CASSLGSSGSNEQFF.

The V call is TRBV11-1, the J call TRBJ2-1; TRBD1 agrees at 8 bases. V trimming: 5 bases; J trimming: 3 bases; junction bases outside the gene matches: 6. CDR1 SGHAT and CDR2 FQDESV come from the germline V gene (reference sequence). The CDR3 covers 15 residues. The CDR3, as DNA: TGTGCCAGCAGCAAGGGACAGGTATTCTACAATGAGCAGTTCTTC. It specifies CASSKGQVFYNEQFF.

The genes are TRBV20-1 and TRBJ1-2; maybe TRBD1 (5 bases). Trimming removed 1 base from V and 8 bases from J, with 8 bases in between. The CDR3 loop spans 11 amino acids. CDR1 is DFQATT, CDR2 SNEGSKA, per germline (reference sequence). CDR3 in DNA: TGCAGTGCTAGAGGACAGAGAGGCTACACCTTC. Translation: CSARGQRGYTF.

The chain is built from TRBV15 and TRBJ2-3; D ambiguous. The length of the CDR3 is 13 residues. Trimming left V 8 bases short and J 2 bases short, with 11 bases between. CDR1 and CDR2 (germline): LNHNV, YYDKDF (reference sequence). The CDR3 loop is CATADLLTDTQYF. In nucleotides, the CDR3 is TGTGCCACCGCGGACCTGCTCACAGATACGCAGTATTTT.

This sequence joins TRBV2 and TRBJ1-5; TRBD1 might be the D (5 bases). CDR1 is SNHLY, CDR2 FYNNEI, per germline. CDR3 size: 15 residues. Trimming removed 2 bases at V and 1 base at J, with 9 bases between. The CDR3 coding sequence is TGTGCCAGCAGTGAACTCAGGGTGAGCAATCAGCCCCAGCATTTT. This encodes CASSELRVSNQPQHF.

In nucleotides, the CDR3 is TGTGCCAGCAGACTAGCCACGGTAGGGTACTACAATGAGCAGTTCTTC. Amino acids: CASRLATVGYYNEQFF. This rearrangement joins TRBV28 to TRBJ2-1; a possible D gene is TRBD2 (6 bases). V lost 6 bases and J lost 3, with 18 bases in between. The CDR3 spans 16 residues. Germline V gene data show CDR1 as MDHEN and CDR2 as SYDVKM.

The table lists this clone with a few counts. The genes are TRBV10-1 and TRBJ2-2; no clear D gene. Trimming shortened V by 6 bases and J by 2 bases, and 10 bases separated the two germline ends. This CDR3 comprises 14 residues. Germline V lookup: CDR1 WNHNN, CDR2 SYGVQD (reference sequence). This chain's CDR3 is CASRAQSNTGELFF. DNA of the CDR3: TGCGCCAGCAGGGCGCAAAGTAACACCGGGGAGCTGTTTTTT.

V and J are TRBV5-1 and TRBJ2-3, with a possible D match to TRBD1 (6 bases). Germline lookup yields CDR1 SGHRS and CDR2 YFSETQ. V was shortened by 2 bases and J by 1 base, with 11 bases between the two germline ends. This CDR3 is 15 amino acids long. This CDR3 is CASSFAGVGTDTQYF. The CDR3 DNA is TGCGCCAGCAGCTTTGCAGGGGTCGGCACAGATACGCAGTATTTT.

J is TRBJ2-3 and V is TRBV18; the match to TRBD2 covers 9 bases. Per the germline V gene, CDR1 is KGHSH and CDR2 is LQKENI. This CDR3 region has 17 residues. V was pared by 3 bases and J by 1 base, with 8 bases of the junction left unmatched. CDR3 coding DNA: TGTGCCAGCTCACCGAGTATCCGGACTAGCGGCACAGATACGCAGTATTTT. Amino acid sequence: CASSPSIRTSGTDTQYF.